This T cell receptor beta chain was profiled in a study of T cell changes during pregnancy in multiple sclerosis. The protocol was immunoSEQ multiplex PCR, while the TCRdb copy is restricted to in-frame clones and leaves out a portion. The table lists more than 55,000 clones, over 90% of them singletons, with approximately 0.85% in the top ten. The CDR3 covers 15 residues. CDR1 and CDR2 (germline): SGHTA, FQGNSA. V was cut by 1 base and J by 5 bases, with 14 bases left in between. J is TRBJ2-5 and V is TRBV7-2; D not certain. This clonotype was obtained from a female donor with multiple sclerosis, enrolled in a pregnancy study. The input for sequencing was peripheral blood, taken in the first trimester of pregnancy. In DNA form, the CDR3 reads TGTGCCAGCAGCTTAGAGAGAGCCTCCCGGGAGACCCAGTACTTC. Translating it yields CASSLERASRETQYF.